A single sample gave rise to the 12 T cell receptor beta chains below, sequenced in a study of blood T cell repertoires in COVID-19. Profiling relied on immunoSEQ multiplex PCR, and the TCRdb table lists in-frame clones only, not all of them. Of roughly 140,000 clones in the sample, about four fifths are singletons; the top ten hold about 3.8%. The sample taken for sequencing was peripheral blood. These receptor sequences come from a woman older than 75 with acute or convalescent COVID-19.

J is TRBJ2-3 and V is TRBV6-5; tentatively, D is TRBD1 (6 bases). Germline CDR1 reads MNHEY; CDR2 reads SVGAGI. The CDR3 sequence is 15 residues long. Trimming pared 8 bases from V and 3 bases from J, leaving 18 bases between. This chain's CDR3 is CASYPRDTGTDTQYF. The CDR3 DNA is TGTGCCAGCTACCCCCGGGACACGGGGACAGATACGCAGTATTTT.

The chain is built from TRBV7-9 and TRBJ1-6, with D perhaps TRBD1 (5 bases). The CDR3 is 16 amino acids. Trimming took 4 bases from V and 5 from J, leaving 15 bases between them. Germline-derived CDR1 and CDR2 are SEHNR and FQNEAQ (reference sequence). CDR3 bases: TGTGCCAGCAGCTCTGTTCCCGGCAGGGATAATTCACCCCTCCACTTT. It yields the protein CASSSVPGRDNSPLHF.

The gene calls are TRBV12-3 or TRBV12-4 and TRBJ1-1; D is uncertain. Trimming removed 6 bases from V and 4 bases from J, with 6 bases in between. The CDR3 has 11 amino acids. The CDR3 reads CASSPRTEAFF. CDR3 bases: TGTGCCAGCAGCCCGCGCACTGAAGCTTTCTTT.

In this sample, this clone turned up a few times. The rearrangement uses TRBV5-1 and TRBJ2-3, with 7 nucleotides matching TRBD1. This CDR3 is 14 amino acids long. V shed 2 bases and J 1 base; nucleotides not matched to a gene: 1. Germline lookup yields CDR1 SGHRS and CDR2 YFSETQ. The CDR3 nucleotides read TGCGCCAGCAGCTTAGGGACAGGCACAGATACGCAGTATTTT. Translating gives CASSLGTGTDTQYF.

The genes are TRBV6-5 and TRBJ2-2, with D perhaps matching TRBD1 (5 bases). Germline lookup yields CDR1 MNHEY and CDR2 SVGAGI. The length of the CDR3 is 13 residues. V was trimmed by 6 bases and J by 3 bases, leaving 8 bases between them. In DNA, the CDR3 is TGTGCCAGCAGGGGGCGAGACACCGGGGAGCTGTTTTTT. Its protein product is CASRGRDTGELFF.

The count of this clone is one. The chain employs TRBV27 and TRBJ1-1, with TRBD1 identical over 9 bases. V lost 4 bases to trimming and J lost 5 bases; unmatched junction nucleotides: 14. CDR1 and CDR2 (germline): MNHEY, SMNVEV (reference sequence). The CDR3 runs to 17 residues. The CDR3 loop is CASSSGQGKGWGTEAFF. DNA for the CDR3: TGTGCCAGCAGTTCGGGACAGGGTAAAGGATGGGGGACTGAAGCTTTCTTT.

V is TRBV19 and J is TRBJ1-5; D is perhaps TRBD1 (5 bases). CDR1 and CDR2 from the germline V gene are LNHDA and SQIVND (reference sequence). This CDR3 has 15 residues. The V end was cut by 8 bases, the J end by 2 bases, with 16 bases between. The chain's CDR3 is CASFGGGMGNQPQHF. CDR3 nucleotides: TGTGCCAGTTTTGGTGGGGGGATGGGCAATCAGCCCCAGCATTTT.

The V gene is TRBV5-1, the J gene TRBJ2-3; 10 positions match TRBD2. The CDR3 sequence is 18 residues long. The germline V gene encodes CDR1 SGHRS and CDR2 YFSETQ. V shed 0 bases and J 0 bases; nucleotides not matched to a gene: 7. The DNA for the CDR3 is TGCGCCAGCAGCTTGGTACCTACGACTAGCGGGAGCACAGATACGCAGTATTTT. It encodes CASSLVPTTSGSTDTQYF.

V gene TRBV27 combines with J gene TRBJ2-2; 12 nucleotides match TRBD1. The CDR3 runs 16 residues. J lost 6 bases, V lost 5 bases, and 7 bases had no gene match. The germline V gene encodes CDR1 MNHEY and CDR2 SMNVEV (reference sequence). CDR3 region: CASSPGQGAQPGELFF. DNA of the CDR3: TGTGCCAGCAGTCCGGGACAGGGGGCGCAGCCCGGGGAGCTGTTTTTT.

CDR3 loop: CASSSRGTGLSQYF. For the CDR3, the DNA is TGTGCCAGCAGCTCCCGGGGGACTGGGCTGTCGCAGTACTTC. The chain links TRBV9 to TRBJ2-7; D perhaps matches TRBD2 (6 bases). Trimming pared 4 bases from V and 9 bases from J, leaving 20 bases between. CDR1 and CDR2 (germline): SGDLS, YYNGEE. This CDR3 has 14 amino acids.

The chain uses TRBV5-1 and TRBJ1-1; a possible D gene is TRBD1 (6 bases). Trimming shortened V by 5 bases and J by 2 bases, and 13 bases separated the two germline ends. CDR3 length: 14 residues. CDR1 is SGHRS, CDR2 YFSETQ, per germline. The DNA of the CDR3 is TGCGCCAGCAGTTCCGGGACACCCAACACTGAAGCTTTCTTT. It encodes CASSSGTPNTEAFF. The variable domain in full, completed from reference TRBV5-1 and TRBJ1-1, reads KAGVTQTPRYLIKTRGQQVTLSCSPISGHRSVSWYQQTPGQGLQFLFEYFSETQRNKGNFPGRFSGRQFSNSRSEMNVSTLELGDSALYLCASSSGTPNTEAFFGQGTRLTVV.

The chain joins TRBV27 to TRBJ2-7; 10 nucleotides align to TRBD1. V trimming: 2 bases; J trimming: 1 base; junction bases outside the gene matches: 5. Germline V lookup: CDR1 MNHEY, CDR2 SMNVEV (reference sequence). The CDR3 has 16 amino acids. The CDR3 protein is CASSLGSGQGSYEQYF. The CDR3 DNA reads as TGTGCCAGCAGTTTAGGGTCGGGACAGGGGTCCTACGAGCAGTACTTC.